The present entry profiles one T cell receptor (beta chain) with its context. This may be a read error: a much more frequent sequence differs by one nucleotide. Given the absence of the conserved phenylalanine or tryptophan at the CDR3 end, a read error is likely. Germline CDR1 SNHLY, CDR2 FYNNEI. The CDR3 has 14 residues. V was pared by 2 bases and J by 11 bases, with 7 bases of the junction left unmatched. The time point here: newly diagnosed GD, antithyroid drugs for less than 3 months. The TCR library was made from RNA that had been extracted from PBMCs in TRIzol. The data originate from a study of regulatory T cells in long-lasting Graves disease. Through Arm-PCR of CDR3 regions and iRepertoire HTBI primers, TCR beta libraries were built. TCRdb independently ran MiXCR on the multiplex PCR reads; one entry per CDR3 protein. The table includes roughly 350,000 distinct CDR3 sequences, about 16% detected once.

This sample was shared with a second study, whose subject was T cells in Graves' hyperthyroidism and ophthalmopathy. That source adds: Diagnoses were made from clinical symptoms, serum measures (thyroxine and TRAb), thyroid ultrasound and orbital computed tomography.

V gene TRBV2 combines with J gene TRBJ1-5; 9 bases map to TRBD1. Source: peripheral blood mononuclear cells (PBMCs), taken at new diagnosis, from a patient treated with antithyroid drugs. This TCR was recovered from a woman younger than 30 with Graves disease. The CDR3: CASSETGGRGTQHS. CDR3 coding DNA: TGTGCCAGCAGTGAAACAGGGGGCAGGGGTACCCAGCATTCT.